The 26 T cell receptor beta chains below come from one sample, sequenced in a study of human T cells and chemical hapten exposure. TCRdb reprocessed the RACE reads with MiXCR, giving one entry per CDR3 protein. This sample yields 84,000 or so distinct CDR3 sequences, of which approximately 10% are seen a single time; 2.5% belongs to the top ten. Time point noted: patch test 2, 6 weeks after DPC sensitization. Treatment: therapeutic diphenylcyclopropenone sensitization with weekly scalp DPC. Source: whole blood, taken in connection with sensitization to the hapten diphenylcyclopropenone (DPC). These receptors all stem from a woman aged 25 to 39 with alopecia areata. Some clones in this sample may be carry-over from other donors' samples.

This clonotype was detected many times. The genes are TRBV6-2 or TRBV6-3 and TRBJ2-2; TRBD1 or TRBD2 may be the D gene (5 bases each). This CDR3 contains 15 residues. The V gene lost 8 bases and the J gene lost 0 bases, with 13 bases spanning the gap. Germline loops: CDR1 MNHEY, CDR2 SVGEGT. The CDR3 DNA sequence: TGTGCCAGCGGATCCGGGACCGCGAACACCGGGGAGCTGTTTTTT. This translates into CASGSGTANTGELFF.

This chain connects TRBV10-3 to TRBJ1-5, with 9 bases lining up with TRBD1. The CDR3 has 13 residues. The J segment lost 11 bases and the V segment lost 10 bases, leaving 12 bases of the junction unmatched. The germline gives CDR1 ENHRY, CDR2 SYGVKD. The DNA for the CDR3 is TGTGCCACGGGGACAGGGATGGCTGGGACCCAGCATTTT. Encoded protein: CATGTGMAGTQHF.

CDR3 sequence (DNA): TGTGCCAGCAGTTTTTCCGGACTAGCGAGCGCCGGGGAGCTGTTTTTT. Translating gives CASSFSGLASAGELFF. The chain links TRBV28 to TRBJ2-2; 9 bases line up with TRBD2. The CDR3 sequence is 16 residues long. The junction had 8 bases not matched to a gene; V was cut back by 3 bases and J by 6 bases. Germline values: CDR1 MDHEN, CDR2 SYDVKM.

This clonotype was found many times. This chain links TRBV20-1 with TRBJ1-5; D not certain. Looked up from germline, CDR1 is DFQATT and CDR2 is SNEGSKA (reference sequence). This CDR3 has 13 residues. V shed 6 bases and J shed 11 bases, with 20 bases lying between them. CDR3 bases: TGCAGTGCCCCCGGACCCCGAAGGACGGCCCAGCATTTT. Translation gives CSAPGPRRTAQHF.

This clonotype was picked up many times. The genes are TRBV20-1 and TRBJ2-3, with D possibly TRBD2 on 5 matching bases. Germline V lookup: CDR1 DFQATT, CDR2 SNEGSKA (reference sequence). The V and J ends lost 4 bases and 3 bases respectively, with 11 bases between them. The CDR3 is made up of 13 amino acids. CDR3 bases: TGCAGTGCTACCCTTGGCGGGACAGATACGCAGTATTTT. This sequence encodes CSATLGGTDTQYF.

Points on this clonotype: A much larger clone lies a single base off, so this may be a read error. The rearrangement links TRBV29-1 to TRBJ1-1, with D unresolved. This CDR3 contains 14 residues. In germline, CDR1 is SQVTM, CDR2 ANQGSEA. In DNA form, the CDR3 reads TGCGGCGTTGAGTGGAGAGGACGGAACACTGAAGCTTTCTTT. Translating it yields CGVEWRGRNTEAFF.

The V and J genes are TRBV20-1 and TRBJ1-5; 9 bases match TRBD1. The CDR3 length is 14 residues. V lost 0 bases and J lost 6; bases outside the gene matches: 3. CDR1 is DFQATT and CDR2 is SNEGSKA in the germline V gene (reference sequence). CDR3: CSARDGTGLQPQHF. DNA for the CDR3: TGCAGTGCTAGAGATGGGACAGGGCTTCAGCCCCAGCATTTT.

This clonotype was recorded at least ten times. CDR3 sequence: CASSLGPSVNTGELFF. Written as DNA, the CDR3 is TGTGCCAGCAGCTTAGGCCCTAGCGTTAACACCGGGGAGCTGTTTTTT. The V call is TRBV7-3, the J call TRBJ2-2; D perhaps matches TRBD2 (6 bases). CDR1 is SGHTA and CDR2 is FQGTGA in the germline V gene. This CDR3 has 16 residues. The V and J ends lost 2 bases and 2 bases respectively, with 12 bases between them.

This clonotype was counted many times. The chain employs TRBV3-1 and TRBJ1-2; TRBD1 matches at 10 bases. Germline CDR1 and CDR2: LGHDT and YNNKEL (reference sequence). J gave up 8 bases and V 4 bases, and 7 bases lay outside the gene matches. The CDR3 has 14 residues. CDR3 loop: CASSPDRGRAGYTF. CDR3 coding DNA: TGTGCCAGCAGCCCCGACAGGGGGCGAGCAGGCTACACCTTC. Using reference TRBV3-1 and TRBJ1-2 for the parts outside the CDR3, the full variable domain is DTAVSQTPKYLVTQMGNDKSIKCEQNLGHDTMYWYKQDSKKFLKIMFSYNNKELIINETVPNRFSPKSPDKAHLNLHINSLELGDSAVYFCASSPDRGRAGYTFGSGTRLTVV.

This clonotype was seen many times. The chain joins TRBV12-5 to TRBJ2-2, with D possibly TRBD2 on 5 matching bases. CDR3 length: 15 amino acids. The germline V gene has CDR1 LGHNT and CDR2 FRNRAP. Trimming left V 0 bases short and J 1 base short, with 6 bases between. CDR3 protein: CASGLVAGNTGELFF. The CDR3 nucleotides read TGTGCTAGTGGTTTGGTTGCGGGGAACACCGGGGAGCTGTTTTTT. The complete variable domain, with remaining parts taken from reference TRBV12-5 and TRBJ2-2, reads DARVTQTPRHKVTEMGQEVTMRCQPILGHNTVFWYRQTMMQGLELLAYFRNRAPLDDSGMPKDRFSAEMPDATLATLKIQPSEPRDSAVYFCASGLVAGNTGELFFGEGSRLTVL.

The sample holds many counts of this clonotype. The rearrangement links TRBV2 to TRBJ1-5; 10 nucleotides line up with TRBD1. V lost 6 bases to trimming and J lost 1 base; unmatched junction nucleotides: 3. Germline assignment: CDR1 SNHLY and CDR2 FYNNEI. This CDR3 region has 15 residues. The CDR3 loop is CASRGDRGSNQPQHF. The CDR3 DNA is TGTGCCAGCAGGGGGGACAGGGGCAGCAATCAGCCCCAGCATTTT.

This clonotype was found a few times. CDR3 in amino acids: CASSQDGRSSGNTIYF. The CDR3 nucleotides read TGTGCCAGCAGCCAAGACGGGCGGAGCTCTGGAAACACCATATATTTT. The chain carries TRBV4-2 and TRBJ1-3; D is unresolved. With 0 bases removed from V and 0 bases from J, the gap between germline ends came to 9 bases. The CDR3 is made up of 16 amino acids. Germline CDR1 and CDR2: LGHNA and YNFKEQ.

The V and J genes are TRBV12-5 and TRBJ1-2; 7 nucleotides align to TRBD1. The J segment lost 8 bases and the V segment lost 5 bases, leaving 8 bases of the junction unmatched. Looked up from germline, CDR1 is LGHNT and CDR2 is FRNRAP. The CDR3 is 13 residues long. The CDR3 nucleotides read TGTGCTAGTGGTCCGGGGACAGTTTGGGGCTACACCTTC. Translating it yields CASGPGTVWGYTF.

The gene calls are TRBV10-2 and TRBJ2-3, with TRBD2 matching over 13 bases. J was trimmed by 4 bases and V by 7 bases; bases with no gene match: 2. Germline V lookup: CDR1 WSHSY, CDR2 SAAADI. This CDR3 is built from 14 residues. This CDR3 is CASILAGGPDTQYF. The CDR3 DNA is TGCGCCAGCATACTAGCGGGGGGGCCAGATACGCAGTATTTT.

This chain links TRBV20-1 with TRBJ2-1, with TRBD2 identical over 12 bases. The germline V gene has CDR1 DFQATT and CDR2 SNEGSKA (reference sequence). The CDR3 runs to 14 residues. Trimming removed 3 bases from V and 12 bases from J; junction bases left unmatched: 9. This CDR3 reads CSASSLAGGPRQFF. CDR3 sequence (DNA): TGCAGTGCTAGTAGTCTAGCGGGAGGGCCGAGGCAGTTCTTC.

The chain joins TRBV5-1 to TRBJ2-7; 8 nucleotides agree with TRBD1. The CDR3 is 15 amino acids. V shed 2 bases, J shed 3 bases, and the junction held 7 bases outside the gene matches. The germline gives CDR1 SGHRS, CDR2 YFSETQ. The CDR3 DNA reads TGCGCCAGCAGCTTCTTGCAGGGGGCTTACTACGAGCAGTACTTC. It specifies CASSFLQGAYYEQYF.

This clonotype occurred a few times. A read error may account for a junction end that differs from germline. The V and J genes are TRBV29-1 and TRBJ1-1; no reliable D call. This CDR3 is built from 11 residues. Germline values: CDR1 SQVTM, CDR2 ANQGSEA. The DNA of the CDR3 is TGCAGCGTTAAAGACTACACTGAAGCTTTCTTT. Translating gives CSVKDYTEAFF.

This clonotype has ten or more counts. J is TRBJ2-1 and V is TRBV9; TRBD1 or TRBD2 may be the D gene (5 bases each). This CDR3 is built from 14 residues. Trimming took 3 bases from V and 0 from J, leaving 7 bases between them. The germline V gene encodes CDR1 SGDLS and CDR2 YYNGEE. This CDR3 reads CASSGGYSYNEQFF. The CDR3 coding sequence is TGTGCCAGCAGCGGGGGGTACTCCTACAATGAGCAGTTCTTC.

At least ten counts were recorded for this clonotype. The CDR3 region has the DNA TGTGCCAGCAGTCCCCAAGGGAACAATGAGCAGTTCTTC. It translates to CASSPQGNNEQFF. The rearrangement uses TRBV28 and TRBJ2-1; D call uncertain. Germline V gene sequence: CDR1 MDHEN, CDR2 SYDVKM. Trimming pared 5 bases from V and 5 bases from J, leaving 10 bases between. This CDR3 region has 13 residues.

This clonotype was recorded at least ten times. This chain links TRBV6-1 with TRBJ1-3; D is uncertain. The CDR3 extends over 15 amino acids. Trimming took 3 bases from V and 0 from J, leaving 9 bases between them. Germline V CDR1 and CDR2: MNHNS, SASEGT. The CDR3: CASSEVSYSGNTIYF. For the CDR3, the DNA is TGTGCCAGCAGTGAGGTCTCGTACTCTGGAAACACCATATATTTT.

This clonotype was counted ten times or more. The CDR3 loop reads CASSSTLFTGELFF. The CDR3 DNA follows: TGTGCCAGCAGCTCCACTCTTTTTACCGGGGAGCTGTTTTTT. This chain joins TRBV7-3 and TRBJ2-2; D is unclear. The V gene lost 4 bases and the J gene lost 5 bases, with 11 bases spanning the gap. Germline CDR1 and CDR2: SGHTA and FQGTGA. The CDR3 loop spans 14 amino acids.

In its sample, this clonotype was seen many times. This sequence joins TRBV18 and TRBJ1-1, with D hard to call. The germline V gene encodes CDR1 KGHSH and CDR2 LQKENI. The CDR3 spans 16 residues. V lost 2 bases, J lost 1 base, and 14 bases lay in between. This CDR3 is CASSPSSRRRNTEAFF. The CDR3, as DNA: TGTGCCAGCTCACCATCTAGCAGGAGACGGAACACTGAAGCTTTCTTT.

This clonotype was observed many times. J is TRBJ2-2 and V is TRBV7-9; tentative D call: TRBD2 (6 bases). The CDR3 runs 14 residues. Trimming took off 9 bases at V and 3 bases at J, with 14 bases between the two ends. Germline CDR1 SEHNR, CDR2 FQNEAQ (reference sequence). In DNA form, the CDR3 reads TGTGCCAGAGGCGGGGACGGATACACCGGGGAGCTGTTTTTT. Protein product: CARGGDGYTGELFF.

This clonotype appeared many times. The chain joins TRBV20-1 to TRBJ1-1; the match to TRBD1 covers 9 bases. Losses at the gene ends were 6 bases for V and 0 bases for J; bases not matched to a gene: 14. This CDR3 comprises 17 residues. Germline V CDR1 and CDR2: DFQATT, SNEGSKA (reference sequence). This CDR3 is CSAPRGGRDRVNTEAFF. The CDR3 DNA is TGCAGTGCCCCAAGAGGGGGACGGGACAGGGTGAACACTGAAGCTTTCTTT.

This clonotype was counted only a few times. This chain joins TRBV10-2 and TRBJ2-7; TRBD2 aligns across 10 bases. The CDR3 length is 17 residues. The germline gives CDR1 WSHSY, CDR2 SAAADI. V was pared by 7 bases and J by 4 bases, with 16 bases of the junction left unmatched. Here the CDR3 DNA reads TGCGCCAGCATGGGGATCAACGAGCGGGAGGGCCGGTACGAGCAGTACTTC. As protein: CASMGINEREGRYEQYF.

Ten or more counts support this clonotype. This chain uses TRBV7-2 with TRBJ2-3; D remains ambiguous. In germline, CDR1 is SGHTA, CDR2 FQGNSA. V was pared by 5 bases and J by 5 bases, with 11 bases between. The CDR3 has 13 residues. In DNA form, the CDR3 reads TGTGCCAGCAGCCTGCCACCTAGAGATACGCAGTATTTT. Translated, it gives CASSLPPRDTQYF.